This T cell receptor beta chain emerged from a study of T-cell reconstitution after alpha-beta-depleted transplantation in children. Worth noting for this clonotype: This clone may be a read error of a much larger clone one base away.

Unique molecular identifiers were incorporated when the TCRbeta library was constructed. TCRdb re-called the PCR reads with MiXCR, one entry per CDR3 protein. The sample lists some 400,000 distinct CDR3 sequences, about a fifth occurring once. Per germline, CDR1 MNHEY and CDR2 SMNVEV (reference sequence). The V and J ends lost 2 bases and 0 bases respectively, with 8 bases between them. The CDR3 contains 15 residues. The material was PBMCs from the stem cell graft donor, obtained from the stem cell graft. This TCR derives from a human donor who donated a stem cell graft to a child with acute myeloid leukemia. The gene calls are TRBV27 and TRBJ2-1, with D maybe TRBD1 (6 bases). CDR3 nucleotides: TGTGCCAGCAGTTTACAGGGGCCCTCCTACAATGAGCAGTTCTTC. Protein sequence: CASSLQGPSYNEQFF.